One sample yielded the 5 T cell receptor beta chains listed below, sequenced in a study of shared clonotypes between healthy human individuals. Using immunoSEQ multiplex PCR, the repertoire was profiled, and TCRdb retains in-frame clones only, with some absent. In the table there are approximately 2.5 million clones, 80% to 95% of which are singletons. Sequenced material: naive CD4+ T cells from PBMCs. Regarding subset: CD45RA+ positively selected. The receptors were sampled from a man aged 18 to 29 in good health. Some clones in this sample may be carry-over from other donors' samples.

The chain combines TRBV18 with TRBJ1-1; 11 bases are a match to TRBD1. The CDR3 is 14 amino acids. The germline V gene encodes CDR1 KGHSH and CDR2 LQKENI. The V and J ends lost 6 bases and 4 bases, in that order; junction bases with no gene match: 4. For the CDR3, the DNA is TGTGCCAGCTCCATGGGACAGGGGGTCACTGAAGCTTTCTTT. It encodes CASSMGQGVTEAFF.

The count of this clone is one. The V call is TRBV14, the J call TRBJ2-4; D unclear. Trimming took off 1 base at V and 12 bases at J, with 10 bases between the two ends. CDR3 length: 12 amino acids. CDR1 and CDR2 (germline): SGHDN, FVKESK. The DNA of the CDR3 is TGTGCCAGCAGCCAAGGACCGACCACTCAGTACTTC. This gives the protein CASSQGPTTQYF.

The chain uses TRBV2 and TRBJ2-1; a weak D match, TRBD2 (6 bases). Per germline, CDR1 SNHLY and CDR2 FYNNEI. The CDR3 has 13 amino acids. V was cut by 4 bases and J by 7 bases, with 11 bases left in between. This CDR3 is CASSVLARNEQFF. CDR3 DNA: TGTGCCAGCAGTGTCCTAGCGCGGAATGAGCAGTTCTTC.

This clone came up once. The J gene is TRBJ2-7, the V gene TRBV18, with 7 positions matching TRBD1. Trimming at V came to 5 bases and at J to 1 base, leaving 5 bases not matched to a gene. CDR1 and CDR2 (germline): KGHSH, LQKENI. CDR3 size: 14 residues. CDR3 in DNA: TGTGCCAGCTCAAAGGAACAGGGGTCCTACGAGCAGTACTTC. Translation: CASSKEQGSYEQYF.

This chain connects TRBV5-5 to TRBJ2-1; 7 nucleotides match TRBD1. Germline V lookup: CDR1 SGHKS, CDR2 YYEKEE (reference sequence). V shed 4 bases, J shed 5 bases, and the junction held 12 bases outside the gene matches. CDR3 length: 16 residues. The CDR3 DNA is TGTGCCAGCAGCCTCTTTTCGAGGGGGCCAGACAATGAGCAGTTCTTC. This sequence encodes CASSLFSRGPDNEQFF.